This T cell receptor beta chain was sequenced for a study of blood T cell repertoires in COVID-19. CDR3 size: 16 residues. CDR1 and CDR2 from the germline V gene are SGHNT and YYREEE (reference sequence). J was trimmed by 2 bases and V by 4 bases; bases with no gene match: 11. TCRdb keeps only in-frame clones here, not all; method: immunoSEQ multiplex PCR. The data contain more than 250,000 clones, over 75% of them seen just once; the ten biggest clones take up approximately 5.3%. Participants' reported clinical history set cohort assignment. The chain is built from TRBV5-4 and TRBJ2-7; TRBD2 agrees at 8 bases. The receptor's source is a woman aged 25 to 39 who had recovered from COVID-19. The sample consisted of PBMCs or T cells enriched from blood (not recorded which). In nucleotides, the CDR3 is TGTGCCAGCAGCCCCCGGGGGGGCCAGACTCCCTACGAGCAGTACTTC. This gives the protein CASSPRGGQTPYEQYF.